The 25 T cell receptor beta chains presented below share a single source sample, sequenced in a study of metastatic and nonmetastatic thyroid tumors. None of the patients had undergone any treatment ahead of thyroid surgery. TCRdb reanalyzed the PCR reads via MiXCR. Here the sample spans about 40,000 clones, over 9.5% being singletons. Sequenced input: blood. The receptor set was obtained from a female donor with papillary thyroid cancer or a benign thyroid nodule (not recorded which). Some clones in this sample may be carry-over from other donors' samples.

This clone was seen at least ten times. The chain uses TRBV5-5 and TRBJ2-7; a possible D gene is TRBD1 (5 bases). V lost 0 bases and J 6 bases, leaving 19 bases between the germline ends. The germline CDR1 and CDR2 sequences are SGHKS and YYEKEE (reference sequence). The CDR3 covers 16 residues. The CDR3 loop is CASSLAVRQGGVEQYF. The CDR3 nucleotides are TGTGCCAGCAGCTTGGCCGTCAGGCAGGGTGGGGTCGAGCAGTACTTC.

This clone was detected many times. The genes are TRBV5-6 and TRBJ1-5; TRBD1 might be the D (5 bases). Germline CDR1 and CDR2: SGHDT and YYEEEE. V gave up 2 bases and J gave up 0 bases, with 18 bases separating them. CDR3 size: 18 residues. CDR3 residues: CASSFSGHRFYSNQPQHF. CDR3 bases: TGTGCCAGCAGCTTTTCTGGACACAGATTTTATAGCAATCAGCCCCAGCATTTT. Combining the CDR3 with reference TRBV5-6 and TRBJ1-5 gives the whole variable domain DAGVTQSPTHLIKTRGQQVTLRCSPKSGHDTVSWYQQALGQGPQFIFQYYEEEERQRGNFPDRFSGHQFPNYSSELNVNALLLGDSALYLCASSFSGHRFYSNQPQHFGDGTRLSIL.

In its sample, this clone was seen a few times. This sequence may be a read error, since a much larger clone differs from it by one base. CDR3 nucleotides: TGCGCCAGCAGGCGTGACGACAGTAGCTCCTACAGTGAGCAGTTCTTC. Translating gives CASRRDDSSSYSEQFF. This chain uses TRBV28 with TRBJ2-1; weak D call: TRBD1 (5 bases). The CDR3 is 16 amino acids. Looked up from germline, CDR1 is MDHEN and CDR2 is SYDVKM.

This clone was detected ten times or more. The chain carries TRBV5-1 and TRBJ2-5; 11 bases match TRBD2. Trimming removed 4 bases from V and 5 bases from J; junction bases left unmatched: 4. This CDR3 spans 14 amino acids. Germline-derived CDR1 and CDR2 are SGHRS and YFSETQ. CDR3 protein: CASSLTSGTETQYF. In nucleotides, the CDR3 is TGCGCCAGCAGCCTGACTAGCGGGACGGAGACCCAGTACTTC. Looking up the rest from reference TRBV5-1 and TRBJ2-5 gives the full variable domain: KAGVTQTPRYLIKTRGQQVTLSCSPISGHRSVSWYQQTPGQGLQFLFEYFSETQRNKGNFPGRFSGRQFSNSRSEMNVSTLELGDSALYLCASSLTSGTETQYFGPGTRLLVL.

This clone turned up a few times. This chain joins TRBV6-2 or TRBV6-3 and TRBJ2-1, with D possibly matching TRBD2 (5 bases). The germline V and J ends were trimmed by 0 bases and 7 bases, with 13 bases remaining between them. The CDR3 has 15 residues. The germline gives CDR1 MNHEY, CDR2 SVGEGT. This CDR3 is CASSYSSGGRNEQFF. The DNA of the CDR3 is TGTGCCAGCAGTTACTCGTCTGGAGGAAGGAATGAGCAGTTCTTC.

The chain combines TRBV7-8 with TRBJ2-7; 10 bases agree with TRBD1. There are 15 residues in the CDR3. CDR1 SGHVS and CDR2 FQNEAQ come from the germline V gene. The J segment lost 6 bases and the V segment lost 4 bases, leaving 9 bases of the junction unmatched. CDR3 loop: CASSSSTGTGVEQYF. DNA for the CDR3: TGTGCCAGCAGCTCGAGTACCGGGACAGGGGTCGAGCAGTACTTC.

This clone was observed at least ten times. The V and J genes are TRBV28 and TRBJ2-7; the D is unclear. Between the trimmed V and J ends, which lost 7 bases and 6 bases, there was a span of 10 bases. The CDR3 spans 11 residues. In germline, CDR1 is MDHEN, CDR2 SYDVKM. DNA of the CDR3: TGTGCCAGCACCCTCGGTGGCGAGCAGTACTTC. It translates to CASTLGGEQYF.

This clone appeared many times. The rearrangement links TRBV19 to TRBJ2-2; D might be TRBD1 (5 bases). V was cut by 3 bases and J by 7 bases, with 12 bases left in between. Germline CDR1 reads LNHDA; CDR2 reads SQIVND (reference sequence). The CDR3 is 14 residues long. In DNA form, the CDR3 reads TGTGCCAGTAGTATCTCCAGGGTGATCGGGGAGCTGTTTTTT. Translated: CASSISRVIGELFF.

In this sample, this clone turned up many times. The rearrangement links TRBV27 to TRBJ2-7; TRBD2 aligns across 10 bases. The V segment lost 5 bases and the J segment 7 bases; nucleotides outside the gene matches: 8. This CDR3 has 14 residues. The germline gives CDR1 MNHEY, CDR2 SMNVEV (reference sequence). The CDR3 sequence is CASSPRTSGVEQYF. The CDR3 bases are TGTGCCAGCAGTCCAAGGACTAGCGGTGTAGAGCAGTACTTC.

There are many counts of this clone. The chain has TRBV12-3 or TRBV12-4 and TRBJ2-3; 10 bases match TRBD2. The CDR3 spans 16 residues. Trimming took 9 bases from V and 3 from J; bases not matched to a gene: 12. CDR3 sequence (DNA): TGTGCCAGTGATATAGAAGCGGGAGGGGGAACAGATACGCAGTATTTT. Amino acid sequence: CASDIEAGGGTDTQYF.

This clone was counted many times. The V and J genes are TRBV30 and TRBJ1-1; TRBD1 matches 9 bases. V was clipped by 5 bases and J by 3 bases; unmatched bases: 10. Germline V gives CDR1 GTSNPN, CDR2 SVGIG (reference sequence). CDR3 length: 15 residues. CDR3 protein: CAWSDPRTGDTEAFF. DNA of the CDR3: TGTGCCTGGTCTGATCCGAGGACAGGGGACACTGAAGCTTTCTTT.

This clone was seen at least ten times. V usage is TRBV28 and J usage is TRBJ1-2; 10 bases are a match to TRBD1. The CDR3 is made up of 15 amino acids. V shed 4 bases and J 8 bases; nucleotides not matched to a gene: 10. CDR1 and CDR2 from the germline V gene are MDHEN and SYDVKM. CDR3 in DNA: TGTGCCAGCAGTTCAACGGGACAGGGGACGGGGGGCTACACCTTC. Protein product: CASSSTGQGTGGYTF.

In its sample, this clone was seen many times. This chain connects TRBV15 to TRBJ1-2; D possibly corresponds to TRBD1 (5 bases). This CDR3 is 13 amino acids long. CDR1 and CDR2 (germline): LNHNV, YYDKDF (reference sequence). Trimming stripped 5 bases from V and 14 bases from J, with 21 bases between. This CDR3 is CATSPLFRQGETF. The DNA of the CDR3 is TGTGCCACCAGCCCCCTTTTCCGGCAGGGCGAGACCTTC.

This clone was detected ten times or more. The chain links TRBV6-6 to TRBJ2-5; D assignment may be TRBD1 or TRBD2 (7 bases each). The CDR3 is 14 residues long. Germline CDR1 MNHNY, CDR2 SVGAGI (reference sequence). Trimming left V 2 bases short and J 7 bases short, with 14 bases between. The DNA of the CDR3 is TGTGCCAGCAGTTACAAGGCAGGGGGGGGGACCCAGTACTTC. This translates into CASSYKAGGGTQYF.

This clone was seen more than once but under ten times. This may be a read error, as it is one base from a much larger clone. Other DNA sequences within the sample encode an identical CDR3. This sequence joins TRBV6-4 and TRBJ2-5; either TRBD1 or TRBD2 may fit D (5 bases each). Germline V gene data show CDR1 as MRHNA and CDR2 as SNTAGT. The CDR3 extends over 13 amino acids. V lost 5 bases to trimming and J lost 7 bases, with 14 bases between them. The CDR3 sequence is CASSPEGTGTQYF. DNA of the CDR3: TGTGCCAGCAGTCCCGAGGGCACAGGGACCCAGTACTTC.

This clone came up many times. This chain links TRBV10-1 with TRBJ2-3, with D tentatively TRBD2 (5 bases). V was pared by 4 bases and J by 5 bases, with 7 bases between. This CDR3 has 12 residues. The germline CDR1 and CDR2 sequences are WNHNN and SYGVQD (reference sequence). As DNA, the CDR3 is TGCGCCAGCAGTGCGGGGATAGATACGCAGTATTTT. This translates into CASSAGIDTQYF.

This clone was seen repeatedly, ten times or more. CDR3 sequence (DNA): TGTGCCAGCAGTTTCAAGGGAAGTGTAACTGAAGCTTTCTTT. It yields the protein CASSFKGSVTEAFF. V gene TRBV28 combines with J gene TRBJ1-1; the D is unclear. Germline CDR1 reads MDHEN; CDR2 reads SYDVKM. Deletions cut 3 bases from V and 5 bases from J, with 13 bases between. The CDR3 extends over 14 amino acids.

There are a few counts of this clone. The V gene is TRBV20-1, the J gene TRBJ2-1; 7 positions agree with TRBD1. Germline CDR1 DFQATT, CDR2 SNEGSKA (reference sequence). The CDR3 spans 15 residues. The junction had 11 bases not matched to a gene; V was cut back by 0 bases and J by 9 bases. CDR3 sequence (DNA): TGCAGTGCTAGAGATACGACAGGGCTGGGAAGTGAGCAGTTCTTC. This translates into CSARDTTGLGSEQFF.

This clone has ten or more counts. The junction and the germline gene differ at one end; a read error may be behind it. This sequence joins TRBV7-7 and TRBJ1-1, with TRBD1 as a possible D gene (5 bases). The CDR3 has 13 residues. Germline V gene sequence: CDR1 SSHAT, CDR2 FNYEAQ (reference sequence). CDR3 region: CASSLGANTEAFF. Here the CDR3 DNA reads TGTGCTAGCAGCTTAGGGGCGAACACTGAAGCTTTCTTT.

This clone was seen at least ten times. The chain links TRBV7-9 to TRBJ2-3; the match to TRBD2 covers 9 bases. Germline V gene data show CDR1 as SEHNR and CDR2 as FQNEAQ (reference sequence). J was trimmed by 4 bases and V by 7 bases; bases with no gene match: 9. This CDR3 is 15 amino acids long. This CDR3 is CASTFGGGGPDTQYF. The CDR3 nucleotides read TGTGCCAGCACCTTCGGCGGGGGGGGCCCAGATACGCAGTATTTT.

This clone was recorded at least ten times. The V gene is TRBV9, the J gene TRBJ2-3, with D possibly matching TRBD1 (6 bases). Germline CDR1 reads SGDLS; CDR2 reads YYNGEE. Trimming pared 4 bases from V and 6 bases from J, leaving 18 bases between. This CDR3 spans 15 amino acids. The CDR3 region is CASSRTGGGGDTQYF. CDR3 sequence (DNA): TGTGCCAGCAGCCGTACTGGGGGCGGTGGGGATACGCAGTATTTT.

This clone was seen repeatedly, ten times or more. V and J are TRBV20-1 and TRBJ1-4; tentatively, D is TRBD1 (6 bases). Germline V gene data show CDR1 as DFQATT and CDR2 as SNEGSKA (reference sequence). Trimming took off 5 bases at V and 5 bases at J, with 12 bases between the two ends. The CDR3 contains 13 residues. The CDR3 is CSASDSRNEKLFF. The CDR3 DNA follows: TGCAGTGCTTCGGACAGCCGGAATGAAAAACTGTTTTTT.

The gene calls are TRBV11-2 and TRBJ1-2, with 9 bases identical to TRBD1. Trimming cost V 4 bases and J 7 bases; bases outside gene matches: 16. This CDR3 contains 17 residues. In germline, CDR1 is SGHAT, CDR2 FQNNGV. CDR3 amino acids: CASSSPAPGQGRGGYTF. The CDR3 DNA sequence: TGTGCCAGCAGCTCCCCCGCGCCGGGACAGGGCAGAGGTGGCTACACCTTC. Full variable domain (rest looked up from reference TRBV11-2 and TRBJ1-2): EAGVAQSPRYKIIEKRQSVAFWCNPISGHATLYWYQQILGQGPKLLIQFQNNGVVDDSQLPKDRFSAERLKGVDSTLKIQPAKLEDSAVYLCASSSPAPGQGRGGYTFGSGTRLTVV.

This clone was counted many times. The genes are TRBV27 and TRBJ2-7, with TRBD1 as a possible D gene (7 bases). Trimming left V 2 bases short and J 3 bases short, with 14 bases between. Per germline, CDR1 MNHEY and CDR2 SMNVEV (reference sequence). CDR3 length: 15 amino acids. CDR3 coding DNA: TGTGCCAGCAGTTTAAACCGGGGGACAGTCTACGAGCAGTACTTC. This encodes CASSLNRGTVYEQYF.

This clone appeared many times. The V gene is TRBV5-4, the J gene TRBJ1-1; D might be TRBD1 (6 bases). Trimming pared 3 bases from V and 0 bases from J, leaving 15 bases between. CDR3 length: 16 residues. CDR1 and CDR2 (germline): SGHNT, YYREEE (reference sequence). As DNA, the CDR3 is TGTGCCAGCAGCTCCGGGGGGGCCCTCATGAACACTGAAGCTTTCTTT. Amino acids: CASSSGGALMNTEAFF.